One and the same sample provided the 18 T cell receptor beta chains below, sequenced in a study of T cell repertoires in cytomegalovirus infection (dated by TCRdb to between 2018 and 2021). These TCRs are of unknown antigen specificity. Sequencing used an Illumina HiSeq 1500. TCRdb itself trimmed the public reads at Q25 with fastp, ran MiXCR and retained productive beta chains. Every CDR3 protein is listed once, alongside the most common genes and DNA of its rows. This sample comprises 600,000 to 700,000 distinct CDR3 sequences, about 30% of them detected only once. Around a sixth of the sample goes to the ten largest clones. In light of the paper, this sample's treatment or condition label describes: in vitro stimulation with specific CMV peptide epitopes to enrich CMV-specific T cells. This specimen was cultured PBMCs, taken from culture after CMV antigen stimulation. The source of these receptors is a human donor in good health (CMV status not recorded). Some clones in this sample may be carry-over from other donors' samples.

Notes on this clonotype: Mismatch with germline at one junction end may stem from a read error. The chain joins TRBV27 to TRBJ2-1; 11 nucleotides align to TRBD2. Germline V gene sequence: CDR1 MNHEY, CDR2 SMNVEV (reference sequence). The CDR3 totals 17 residues. The chain's CDR3 is CASSRELAGEGYSEQFF. The DNA of the CDR3 is TGTGCCAGCAGTAGGGAACTAGCGGGGGAAGGTTACAGTGAGCAGTTCTTC.

V usage is TRBV15 and J usage is TRBJ2-1, with TRBD2 identical over 10 bases. The germline V gene encodes CDR1 LNHNV and CDR2 YYDKDF (reference sequence). V dropped 1 base and J dropped 8; count of bases not matched to a gene: 8. This CDR3 spans 16 amino acids. This chain's CDR3 is CATSRALAGGYYEQFF. DNA for the CDR3: TGTGCCACCAGCAGAGCTTTAGCGGGAGGATACTATGAGCAGTTCTTC.

The chain combines TRBV9 with TRBJ2-1; 9 bases are shared with TRBD2. Per germline, CDR1 SGDLS and CDR2 YYNGEE. V gave up 0 bases and J gave up 0 bases; unmatched junction bases: 13. The CDR3 is 20 amino acids. This CDR3 reads CASSVASPASGRTSYNEQFF. CDR3 bases: TGTGCCAGCAGCGTAGCTTCCCCAGCGAGCGGGAGGACCTCCTACAATGAGCAGTTCTTC.

This sequence joins TRBV20-1 and TRBJ1-1, with a tentative D call TRBD1 (6 bases). The CDR3 extends over 13 amino acids. Trimming cost V 0 bases and J 9 bases, with 14 bases left between them. Germline CDR1 is DFQATT and CDR2 is SNEGSKA (reference sequence). In DNA form, the CDR3 reads TGCAGTGCTAGAGAGAGCCCGAGGGGGAAAGCTTTCTTT. Its protein is CSARESPRGKAFF.

This clonotype was recorded a few times. The chain combines TRBV6-8 with TRBJ1-4; D unclear. This CDR3 is built from 14 residues. Trimming removed 5 bases at V and 0 bases at J, with 7 bases between. Germline V gives CDR1 MNHGY, CDR2 SAAAGT. CDR3 nucleotides: TGTGCCAGCAGTACACATCCAACTAATGAAAAACTGTTTTTT. It is translated as CASSTHPTNEKLFF.

This clonotype was found many times. The chain is built from TRBV5-4 and TRBJ1-5; D is unresolved. V lost 1 base, J lost 6 bases, and 5 bases lay in between. The CDR3 has 12 amino acids. Per the germline V gene, CDR1 is SGHNT and CDR2 is YYREEE (reference sequence). The CDR3 loop is CASSLFGQPQHF. The CDR3 bases are TGTGCCAGCAGCTTGTTCGGTCAGCCCCAGCATTTT.

The gene calls are TRBV5-4 and TRBJ2-1, with 9 bases matching TRBD2. The CDR3 is 17 residues long. The V gene's germline CDR1 is SGHNT and CDR2 YYREEE (reference sequence). J was trimmed by 0 bases and V by 3 bases; bases with no gene match: 7. The CDR3 here is CASSWTGGRASYNEQFF. The CDR3 DNA is TGTGCCAGCAGCTGGACGGGCGGGAGGGCCTCCTACAATGAGCAGTTCTTC. Complete variable domain (other parts from reference TRBV5-4 and TRBJ2-1): ETGVTQSPTHLIKTRGQQVTLRCSSQSGHNTVSWYQQALGQGPQFIFQYYREEENGRGNFPPRFSGLQFPNYSSELNVNALELDDSALYLCASSWTGGRASYNEQFFGPGTRLTVL.

A few counts support this clonotype. The chain joins TRBV12-3 or TRBV12-4 to TRBJ1-6; D ambiguous. V lost 6 bases and J 8 bases, leaving 8 bases between the germline ends. The CDR3 has 12 amino acids. This CDR3 reads CASRAEDSPLHF. CDR3 sequence (DNA): TGTGCCAGCAGAGCAGAGGATTCACCCCTCCACTTT.

The chain links TRBV6-1 to TRBJ1-1; D gene ambiguous. The CDR3 is 13 amino acids. Deletions cut 9 bases from V and 0 bases from J, with 11 bases between. The V gene's germline CDR1 is MNHNS and CDR2 SASEGT. In DNA form, the CDR3 reads TGTGCCAGTCTGGCTCCGATGAACACTGAAGCTTTCTTT. Its protein is CASLAPMNTEAFF.

The chain is built from TRBV7-9 and TRBJ1-4; no clear D gene. CDR1 and CDR2 (germline): SEHNR, FQNEAQ (reference sequence). The V end lost 1 base, the J end lost 7 bases, and 10 bases lay between the germline ends. CDR3 length equals 14 residues. Here the CDR3 reads CASSLGGLTEKLFF. The DNA of the CDR3 is TGTGCCAGCAGCTTAGGAGGGCTTACTGAAAAACTGTTTTTT.

This clonotype was recorded a few times. The chain joins TRBV20-1 to TRBJ2-3; D gene ambiguous. This CDR3 has 13 amino acids. Deletions cut 1 base from V and 6 bases from J, with 11 bases between. Germline V gene lookup returns CDR1 DFQATT and CDR2 SNEGSKA (reference sequence). The CDR3 loop reads CSARVLPTDTQYF. CDR3 nucleotide sequence: TGCAGTGCTAGAGTTCTACCCACGGATACGCAGTATTTT.

The genes are TRBV6-2 or TRBV6-3 and TRBJ2-7; D remains ambiguous. Trimming took 6 bases from V and 5 from J, leaving 8 bases between them. The germline gives CDR1 MNHEY, CDR2 SVGEGT. The CDR3 length is 11 residues. CDR3 DNA sequence: TGTGCCAGCAGGGATACGGACGAGCAGTACTTC. Its protein is CASRDTDEQYF.

This clonotype came up many times. J is TRBJ1-1 and V is TRBV7-6; a weak D match, TRBD1 (5 bases). This CDR3 spans 14 amino acids. Deletions cut 0 bases from V and 4 bases from J, with 9 bases between. Germline CDR1 is SGHVS and CDR2 is FNYEAQ. The CDR3 nucleotides are TGTGCCAGCAGCTTAGCAGGGGTTGGCACTGAAGCTTTCTTT. Translation gives CASSLAGVGTEAFF.

This clonotype was counted a few times. The chain couples TRBV5-1 to TRBJ1-2, with D possibly TRBD1 on 5 matching bases. V was cut by 0 bases and J by 4 bases, with 19 bases left in between. This CDR3 comprises 17 residues. Germline V gene sequence: CDR1 SGHRS, CDR2 YFSETQ. For the CDR3, the DNA is TGCGCCAGCAGCTTGGGGGTCTGGGGCTCGTACTCCTATGGCTACACCTTC. This codes for CASSLGVWGSYSYGYTF.

The gene calls are TRBV6-5 and TRBJ2-3, with D possibly TRBD2 on 5 matching bases. Germline V lookup: CDR1 MNHEY, CDR2 SVGAGI. V was cut by 6 bases and J by 4 bases, with 17 bases left in between. The CDR3 contains 15 residues. The CDR3 sequence: CASRGSEGPPDTQYF. In DNA, the CDR3 is TGTGCCAGCAGGGGGTCTGAGGGCCCGCCAGATACGCAGTATTTT.

CDR3 DNA: TGTGCCAGCAGAAGAATCTCGGGGACCTACGAGCAGTACTTC. Amino acids: CASRRISGTYEQYF. The chain employs TRBV7-2 and TRBJ2-7, with D perhaps TRBD2 (5 bases). CDR1 is SGHTA and CDR2 is FQGNSA in the germline V gene. The V gene lost 6 bases and the J gene lost 2 bases, with 14 bases spanning the gap. The CDR3 extends over 14 amino acids.

Only a few counts were recorded for this clonotype. The gene calls are TRBV2 and TRBJ2-3; D is perhaps TRBD2 (5 bases). With 10 bases removed from V and 5 bases from J, the gap between germline ends came to 13 bases. The germline V gene encodes CDR1 SNHLY and CDR2 FYNNEI. This CDR3 contains 12 residues. CDR3 nucleotide sequence: TGTGCCACCAATGATCGGGGAGATACGCAGTATTTT. It translates to CATNDRGDTQYF.

The chain joins TRBV6-1 to TRBJ2-3, with no clear D. The CDR3 contains 14 residues. Germline-derived CDR1 and CDR2 are MNHNS and SASEGT. Trimming left V 5 bases short and J 6 bases short, with 15 bases between. The CDR3 DNA is TGTGCCAGCAGTACCCAGGACGGATGGGATACGCAGTATTTT. Translation gives CASSTQDGWDTQYF.